The clone carrying this T cell receptor (beta chain) was counted ten times or more. The CDR3 loop spans 13 amino acids. The germline V gene has CDR1 SGHTA and CDR2 FQGNSA. Trimming removed 1 base from V and 4 bases from J, with 7 bases in between. Donors were systemically healthy Caucasian individuals from Russia aged 6 to 90 years. There were at least 6 micrograms of total RNA extracted from every sample. The sample belongs to a study of blood T cells in healthy people across ages. Then a second PCR, running roughly 7 to 11 cycles, was carried out with a sample-barcoded 5' primer and a J-beta primer mix. TCRdb re-called the 5' RACE reads through MiXCR, storing one row per CDR3 protein. The data show roughly 2 million distinct CDR3 sequences, with roughly 49% seen just once and more than 2% held by the top ten.

The chain carries TRBV7-2 and TRBJ2-5; no reliable D call. The sample consisted of blood. This TCR derives from a middle-aged woman in good health. The CDR3 DNA follows: TGTGCCAGCAGCTTAGACCCCCGAGAGACCCAGTACTTC. It yields the protein CASSLDPRETQYF.